Given below is one TCR beta chain in context. The data stem from a study of shared clonotypes between healthy human individuals. TCRdb keeps only in-frame clones here, not all; method: immunoSEQ multiplex PCR. Counted here are approximately 470,000 clones, over 70% occurring once; the ten biggest clones make up 9.5% to 15%. The CDR3 is 13 residues long. Trimming cost V 4 bases and J 7 bases; bases outside gene matches: 7. Per germline, CDR1 SGHRS and CDR2 YFSETQ. The clonotype was recovered from a woman aged 40 to 49 in good health. Some clones in this sample may be carry-over from other donors' samples. Sequencing was performed on PBMCs. The rearrangement joins TRBV5-1 to TRBJ2-7; 8 bases align to TRBD2. CDR3 sequence reads: CASSGVAGYEQYF. CDR3 coding DNA: TGCGCCAGCAGCGGAGTAGCGGGATATGAGCAGTACTTC.